This TCR beta chain was profiled in a study of T-cell reconstitution after alpha-beta-depleted transplantation in children. General study findings and limits: Recipient T cells and thymic progenitors that survived were the source of the high TCRbeta diversity seen at day 60 in some patients. One year after transplant, T-cell counts and diversity came mostly from newly produced T cells.

CDR3 length: 17 residues. In germline, CDR1 is MGHRA, CDR2 YSYEKL. V lost 2 bases, J lost 4 bases, and 12 bases stayed unmatched. This sample's TCRbeta library carried unique molecular identifier barcodes. TCRdb recomputed calls from the PCR reads with MiXCR, one row per CDR3 protein. Of 780,000 or so distinct CDR3 sequences in the sample, approximately 15% were seen once. This clonotype was detected a few times. The antigen is undetermined. This TCR came from a male patient younger than 18 who had a stem cell transplant for acute lymphoblastic leukemia, so the T cells may come from the graft donor. The specimen comprised PBMCs, mostly from graft donor cells, sampled 360 days after TCRalphabeta/CD19-depleted stem cell transplant. This chain joins TRBV4-1 and TRBJ2-7; 9 nucleotides agree with TRBD1. CDR3 loop: CASSQTRAWDREYEQYF. The CDR3 bases are TGCGCCAGCAGCCAAACTCGAGCTTGGGACAGGGAGTACGAGCAGTACTTC.